The 28 T cell receptor beta chains given below trace back to one sample, sequenced in a study of breast tumors, draining lymph nodes, adjacent tissues. Breast cancer patients provided tissue from their axillary draining lymph nodes. TCRdb reanalysed the multiplex PCR reads using MiXCR and keeps one entry per CDR3 protein. The sample has 180,000 or so distinct CDR3 sequences, approximately 33% seen once. The specimen was axillary lymph node tissue. These receptors were obtained from a female donor with breast cancer. Some clones in this sample may be carry-over from other donors' samples.

A remark on this clonotype: An end of the junction differs from the germline gene, which may be a read error. This chain joins TRBV7-7 and TRBJ1-6; tentatively, D is TRBD1 (5 bases). Germline assignment: CDR1 SSHAT and CDR2 FNYEAQ (reference sequence). The CDR3 spans 9 residues. The CDR3 is CASSSTVHF. The CDR3 coding sequence is TGTGCTAGCAGTTCGACAGTCCACTTT.

V and J are TRBV4-1 and TRBJ2-1; the D is unclear. Germline V gene lookup returns CDR1 MGHRA and CDR2 YSYEKL. Trimming cost V 0 bases and J 6 bases, with 12 bases left between them. The CDR3 is 15 amino acids. The CDR3 region is CASSQDSGRTNEQFF. The CDR3 coding sequence is TGCGCCAGCAGCCAAGATTCCGGGCGTACCAATGAGCAGTTCTTC.

This clonotype was observed many times. The chain couples TRBV29-1 to TRBJ2-5, with 8 bases fitting TRBD2. This CDR3 contains 14 residues. Germline CDR1 and CDR2: SQVTM and ANQGSEA. V shed 4 bases and J 5 bases; nucleotides not matched to a gene: 9. The DNA for the CDR3 is TGCAGCGTTGCCTCTAGCGGGTTGAAGGAGACCCAGTACTTC. This encodes CSVASSGLKETQYF.

The chain joins TRBV3-1 to TRBJ1-1; 7 nucleotides align to TRBD1. Germline V gene sequence: CDR1 LGHDT, CDR2 YNNKEL (reference sequence). This CDR3 comprises 14 residues. V was pared by 6 bases and J by 3 bases, with 7 bases of the junction left unmatched. The CDR3 protein is CASRTNRGYTEAFF. The DNA for the CDR3 is TGTGCCAGCAGAACTAACAGGGGTTACACTGAAGCTTTCTTT.

At least ten counts were recorded for this clonotype. The chain combines TRBV5-1 with TRBJ1-6; tentative D call: TRBD1 (6 bases). The length of the CDR3 is 17 residues. Trimming cost V 5 bases and J 0 bases, with 15 bases left between them. CDR1 is SGHRS, CDR2 YFSETQ, per germline. The chain's CDR3 is CASSKDSPNSYNSPLHF. The CDR3 DNA reads as TGCGCCAGCAGTAAGGACAGTCCCAACTCCTATAATTCACCCCTCCACTTT.

In nucleotides, the CDR3 is TGTGCCAGTGGGAAGGGGGGGCCCCAAAGCAATCAGCCCCAGTACTTC. This codes for CASGKGGPQSNQPQYF. This sequence joins TRBV19 and TRBJ2-5; a weak D match, TRBD2 (7 bases). Trimming removed 8 bases at V and 9 bases at J, with 28 bases between. This CDR3 comprises 16 residues. From germline, CDR1 is LNHDA and CDR2 SQIVND (reference sequence).

The table lists this clonotype with many counts. The J gene is TRBJ2-1, the V gene TRBV5-4; D not resolved. CDR1 is SGHNT, CDR2 YYREEE, per germline (reference sequence). The V end was cut by 4 bases, the J end by 9 bases, with 14 bases between. This CDR3 comprises 13 residues. CDR3 sequence: CASSADQSGEQFF. Here the CDR3 DNA reads TGTGCCAGCAGCGCGGACCAATCGGGTGAGCAGTTCTTC.

Concerning this clonotype: Likely a read error: the CDR3 ends without its conserved phenylalanine or tryptophan. The CDR3 DNA reads TGTGCCAGCAGCCTCAGGGTTGGGCAGCCCCAGCATCTT. The encoded protein is CASSLRVGQPQHL. This chain links TRBV6-5 with TRBJ1-5, with D maybe TRBD1 (5 bases). Germline V CDR1 and CDR2: MNHEY, SVGAGI. The V and J ends lost 6 bases and 7 bases respectively, with 13 bases between them. This CDR3 is built from 13 residues.

At least ten counts were recorded for this clonotype. J is TRBJ2-2 and V is TRBV12-3 or TRBV12-4; 10 bases fit TRBD2. The V segment lost 6 bases and the J segment 3 bases; nucleotides outside the gene matches: 7. The CDR3 extends over 16 amino acids. The CDR3 loop reads CASSPRLAGHTGELFF. The DNA for the CDR3 is TGTGCCAGCAGCCCCCGACTAGCGGGCCACACCGGGGAGCTGTTTTTT.

The chain joins TRBV19 to TRBJ2-4; D unclear. With 5 bases removed from V and 0 bases from J, the gap between germline ends came to 11 bases. The germline gives CDR1 LNHDA, CDR2 SQIVND (reference sequence). This CDR3 is built from 15 residues. Here the CDR3 DNA reads TGTGCCAGTAGTTCCTCTGGGGTAGCCAAAAACATTCAGTACTTC. This codes for CASSSSGVAKNIQYF.

V and J are TRBV6-1 and TRBJ1-5; D remains ambiguous. The CDR3 totals 15 residues. The V gene's germline CDR1 is MNHNS and CDR2 SASEGT. The V end was cut by 7 bases, the J end by 6 bases, with 19 bases between. The CDR3 sequence is CASNPRLEVSQPQHF. The CDR3 DNA follows: TGTGCCAGCAATCCCCGGCTGGAGGTGAGTCAGCCCCAGCATTTT.

A note on this clonotype: A read error is possible here, since a much larger clone lies one base away. The J gene is TRBJ2-1, the V gene TRBV7-2; no firm D call. V lost 2 bases and J lost 0, with 11 bases in between. Germline V gives CDR1 SGHTA, CDR2 FQGNSA. The CDR3 is made up of 16 amino acids. The CDR3 here is CASSLMAPSSYNEQFF. Written as DNA, the CDR3 is TGTGCCAGCAGCTTAATGGCCCCCAGCTCCTACAATGAGCAGTTCTTC.

On this clonotype: A much larger clone is a single base away; this may be a read error. The chain employs TRBV18 and TRBJ1-2; weak D call: TRBD1 (5 bases). The CDR3 is 15 residues long. The germline V gene has CDR1 KGHSH and CDR2 LQKENI. This CDR3 reads CAGSPDSYGQGGYTF. In DNA form, the CDR3 reads TGTGCCGGCTCACCAGACTCGTACGGCCAGGGAGGCTACACCTTC.

This clonotype occurred many times. This rearrangement joins TRBV4-2 to TRBJ2-7, with D perhaps matching TRBD1 (5 bases). This CDR3 spans 17 amino acids. Trimming pared 0 bases from V and 2 bases from J, leaving 17 bases between. Germline lookup yields CDR1 LGHNA and CDR2 YNFKEQ. CDR3 DNA: TGTGCCAGCAGCCAAGATTCGGCCAGGGTCATTCCCTACGAGCAGTACTTC. Protein: CASSQDSARVIPYEQYF.

This chain joins TRBV28 and TRBJ2-5; a possible D gene is TRBD2 (6 bases). The CDR3 is 14 amino acids. Germline V gene lookup returns CDR1 MDHEN and CDR2 SYDVKM. V lost 5 bases, J lost 6 bases, and 16 bases lay in between. CDR3 amino acids: CASSPPGVGKTQYF. The CDR3 DNA sequence: TGTGCCAGCAGTCCCCCGGGAGTTGGGAAGACCCAGTACTTC.

About this clonotype: This likely comes from a read error, as the CDR3 has no conserved phenylalanine or tryptophan at its end. V and J are TRBV20-1 and TRBJ1-5, with a weak D call TRBD1 (5 bases). The CDR3 has 12 amino acids. From germline, CDR1 is DFQATT and CDR2 SNEGSKA (reference sequence). V lost 5 bases and J 2 bases, leaving 7 bases between the germline ends. CDR3 protein: CSASRGNQPQHG. In nucleotides, the CDR3 is TGCAGTGCTTCCAGGGGCAATCAGCCCCAGCATGGT.

This clonotype has a count of ten or more. The rearrangement joins TRBV19 to TRBJ1-2; D is uncertain. This CDR3 has 13 residues. Germline CDR1 is LNHDA and CDR2 is SQIVND (reference sequence). Trimming took off 5 bases at V and 5 bases at J, with 12 bases between the two ends. CDR3 coding DNA: TGTGCCAGTAGTGCCGGCCCCGGTTATGGCTACACCTTC. It specifies CASSAGPGYGYTF.

This chain links TRBV5-4 with TRBJ2-6, with D hard to call. Trimming cost V 3 bases and J 0 bases, with 7 bases left between them. This CDR3 spans 15 amino acids. Germline CDR1 and CDR2: SGHNT and YYREEE (reference sequence). In nucleotides, the CDR3 is TGTGCCAGCAGCTCTGCACGCTCTGGGGCCAACGTCCTGACTTTC. This translates into CASSSARSGANVLTF.

This clonotype occurred many times. This chain's CDR3 is CASAESRTSQETQYF. In DNA, the CDR3 is TGTGCCAGCGCCGAGAGCCGGACTTCACAAGAGACCCAGTACTTC. The chain recombines TRBV19 with TRBJ2-5, with D perhaps TRBD2 (5 bases). Trimming left V 9 bases short and J 2 bases short, with 19 bases between. CDR1 is LNHDA, CDR2 SQIVND, per germline (reference sequence). This CDR3 has 15 residues.

The sample holds many counts of this clonotype. The CDR3 sequence is CASSPGTSDDTQYF. Written as DNA, the CDR3 is TGTGCCAGCAGCCCAGGGACTTCGGATGATACGCAGTATTTT. The V call is TRBV5-5, the J call TRBJ2-3, with D maybe TRBD2 (6 bases). The germline V and J ends were trimmed by 4 bases and 6 bases, with 15 bases remaining between them. This CDR3 has 14 amino acids. Germline V gives CDR1 SGHKS, CDR2 YYEKEE (reference sequence).

This clonotype came up many times. DNA of the CDR3: TGCAGTGCCCTGGGGATCGGCGGGAGTAGAGGCGAGCAGTACTTC. It translates to CSALGIGGSRGEQYF. The genes are TRBV20-1 and TRBJ2-7; TRBD2 aligns across 7 bases. The CDR3 loop spans 15 amino acids. Per germline, CDR1 DFQATT and CDR2 SNEGSKA (reference sequence). The junction had 17 bases not matched to a gene; V was cut back by 6 bases and J by 6 bases.

This clonotype was observed at least ten times. The V call is TRBV7-6, the J call TRBJ2-4; no definite D call. The germline gives CDR1 SGHVS, CDR2 FNYEAQ. This CDR3 comprises 14 residues. V was shortened by 1 base and J by 8 bases, with 12 bases between the two germline ends. The CDR3: CASSLETNEDIQYF. CDR3 DNA: TGTGCCAGCAGCTTAGAAACCAATGAGGACATTCAGTACTTC.

Many counts were recorded for this clonotype. The V call is TRBV5-1, the J call TRBJ2-7, with TRBD1 identical over 8 bases. The CDR3 runs to 16 residues. V lost 3 bases, J lost 0 bases, and 8 bases stayed unmatched. CDR1 and CDR2 from the germline V gene are SGHRS and YFSETQ. The DNA of the CDR3 is TGCGCCAGCAGCTCCACAGGACAGGGAAGCTCCTACGAGCAGTACTTC. Amino acid sequence: CASSSTGQGSSYEQYF.

This clonotype was recorded at least ten times. Here the CDR3 DNA reads TGTGCCAGCAGTTCCACAGGGGGATACGCTGGAAACACCATATATTTT. The encoded protein is CASSSTGGYAGNTIYF. The chain joins TRBV2 to TRBJ1-3; 8 bases agree with TRBD1. Trimming took 5 bases from V and 2 from J; bases not matched to a gene: 8. Germline lookup yields CDR1 SNHLY and CDR2 FYNNEI. This CDR3 contains 16 residues.

This clonotype was seen more than once but under ten times. A read error may be the cause here, since a much bigger clone is one base away. The chain is built from TRBV5-4 and TRBJ2-7; 10 bases line up with TRBD2. The J segment lost 5 bases and the V segment lost 4 bases, leaving 6 bases of the junction unmatched. The CDR3 sequence is 14 residues long. Germline V lookup: CDR1 SGHNT, CDR2 YYREEE (reference sequence). CDR3 coding DNA: TGTGCCAGCAGCCTAGCGGGGGCGCCCGACGAGCAGTACTTC. Protein product: CASSLAGAPDEQYF.

This clonotype was observed a few times. The genes are TRBV3-1 and TRBJ2-1, with TRBD1 identical over 9 bases. The J segment lost 7 bases and the V segment lost 1 base, leaving 8 bases of the junction unmatched. Germline V CDR1 and CDR2: LGHDT, YNNKEL (reference sequence). The CDR3 is made up of 16 amino acids. The CDR3 DNA sequence: TGTGCCAGCAGCCAAGGCCGGGACAGGGTTAGGAATGAGCAGTTCTTC. This sequence encodes CASSQGRDRVRNEQFF.

This clonotype was found many times. The chain carries TRBV19 and TRBJ1-5; tentatively, D is TRBD1 (6 bases). CDR1 is LNHDA, CDR2 SQIVND, per germline (reference sequence). The CDR3 spans 15 residues. Deletions cut 6 bases from V and 2 bases from J, with 14 bases between. The CDR3 nucleotides read TGTGCCAGTAGCCTCGACAGGTACGGCAATCAGCCCCAGCATTTT. The encoded protein is CASSLDRYGNQPQHF.

Many counts were recorded for this clonotype. J is TRBJ1-1 and V is TRBV29-1; D is ambiguous. In germline, CDR1 is SQVTM, CDR2 ANQGSEA. V lost 7 bases and J 3 bases, leaving 15 bases between the germline ends. CDR3 size: 13 residues. The CDR3: CSAEVELDTEAFF. In DNA form, the CDR3 reads TGCAGCGCCGAAGTGGAGTTAGACACTGAAGCTTTCTTT.